Sequencing of this T cell receptor beta chain was carried out in a study of T cells after yellow fever vaccination. Findings of the study overall: Subsequent booster samples again held most clones from primary vaccination (less than 98% CD4, about 90% CD8).

Germline values: CDR1 LGHNA, CDR2 YSLEER. J gave up 5 bases and V 4 bases, and 8 bases lay outside the gene matches. CDR3 size: 17 residues. This clonotype appeared a few times. Its cognate antigen is unknown. TCRdb reprocessed the 5' RACE reads with MiXCR, giving one entry per CDR3 protein. The data contain about 400,000 distinct CDR3 sequences, around 6.5% of them singletons. This material consisted of PBMCs, taken 5 days after the yellow fever booster vaccination. The receptor was derived from a man in his thirties or forties who received the YFV17D yellow fever vaccine. V and J are TRBV4-3 and TRBJ2-2; TRBD2 matches at 12 bases. CDR3 sequence (DNA): TGCGCCAGCAGCCCAAGGACTAGCGGGGTCCCGACCGGGGAGCTGTTTTTT. This gives the protein CASSPRTSGVPTGELFF.